Reported below is one T cell receptor (beta chain). Its specificity is unknown. These data originate in a study of CD8 T cells in ankylosing spondylitis. Study-level points and caveats: Certain motif variants had earlier been reported in reactive arthritis synovial fluid and blood.

TCRdb re-derived calls from the 5' RACE reads in MiXCR, one entry per CDR3 protein. The data hold about 350,000 distinct CDR3 sequences, with roughly 20% observed a single time. Per germline, CDR1 DFQATT and CDR2 SNEGSKA (reference sequence). The CDR3 covers 17 residues. The V gene lost 2 bases and the J gene lost 0 bases, with 16 bases spanning the gap. The chain combines TRBV20-1 with TRBJ2-2, with D perhaps matching TRBD1 or TRBD2 (5 bases each). Sequencing was done on a sample of blood, either unsorted or a sorted T cell fraction (not recorded which). The sequence came from a male donor with ankylosing spondylitis or in good health (not recorded which). The CDR3: CSARPKPGRTNTGELFF. DNA of the CDR3: TGCAGTGCTAGACCTAAACCGGGACGGACGAACACCGGGGAGCTGTTTTTT.